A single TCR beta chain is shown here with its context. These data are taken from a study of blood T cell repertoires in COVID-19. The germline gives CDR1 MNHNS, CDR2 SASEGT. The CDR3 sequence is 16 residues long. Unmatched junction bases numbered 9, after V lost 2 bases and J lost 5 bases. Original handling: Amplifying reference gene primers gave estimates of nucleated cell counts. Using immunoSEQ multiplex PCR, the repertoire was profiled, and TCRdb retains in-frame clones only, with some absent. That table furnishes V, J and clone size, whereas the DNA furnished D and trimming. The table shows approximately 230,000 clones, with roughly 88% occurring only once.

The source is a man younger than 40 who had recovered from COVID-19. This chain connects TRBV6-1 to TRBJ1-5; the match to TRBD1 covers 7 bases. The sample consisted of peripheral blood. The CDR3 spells CASSEREGALYQPQHF. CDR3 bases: TGTGCCAGCAGTGAAAGAGAGGGGGCCCTCTATCAGCCCCAGCATTTT.